One TCR beta chain is described in this entry. Specified time point: pretreatment peripheral blood. In germline, CDR1 is MDHEN, CDR2 SYDVKM. The CDR3 has 15 amino acids. V lost 4 bases and J lost 0, with 13 bases in between. The sample comes from a study of PD-L1 blockade in urothelial cancer. Looking at the study overall: Patients, treated from 2014 onward, received atezolizumab 1,200 mg intravenously every 3 weeks. Patients with male sex and bladder-origin urothelial cancer accounted for most of the roughly 30 enrolled. Blood underwent analysis 3 weeks (second dose) and 6 weeks after treatment began.

The assay was immunoSEQ multiplex PCR, and TCRdb's table has in-frame clones only and misses some. The sample contains around 92,000 clones, roughly 90% of which appear only once. The TCR was taken from an elderly woman with urothelial cancer. The sequenced sample was PBMCs, obtained around atezolizumab (anti-PD-L1) treatment. V usage is TRBV28 and J usage is TRBJ2-7; D is perhaps TRBD2 (6 bases). CDR3 coding DNA: TGTGCCAGCAGTTATGGAGGGACCGCCTCCTACGAGCAGTACTTC. Its protein is CASSYGGTASYEQYF.